This T cell receptor (beta chain) is from a study of monozygotic twins with inflammatory bowel disease. Every sample had its cDNA made across eight separate reactions. Added by template switching were UMIs that each held a 6-nucleotide sample barcode. TCRdb re-called the 5' RACE reads; one entry per CDR3 protein, DNA not given. The listing records approximately 400,000 distinct CDR3 sequences. In regard to this clonotype: The antigen is unknown.

From germline, CDR1 is SGDLS and CDR2 YYNGEE. The CDR3 length is 14 residues. Notes on the study in general: Those with IBD had lower TCRbeta diversity (inverse Simpson) than their healthy co-twins did.

Sequencing was carried out using blood. The V gene is TRBV9, the J gene TRBJ2-7. The clonotype comes from a human donor with ulcerative colitis or Crohn's disease, or a healthy co-twin of an affected twin (not recorded which). The CDR3 sequence is CASSVTANPYEQYF.